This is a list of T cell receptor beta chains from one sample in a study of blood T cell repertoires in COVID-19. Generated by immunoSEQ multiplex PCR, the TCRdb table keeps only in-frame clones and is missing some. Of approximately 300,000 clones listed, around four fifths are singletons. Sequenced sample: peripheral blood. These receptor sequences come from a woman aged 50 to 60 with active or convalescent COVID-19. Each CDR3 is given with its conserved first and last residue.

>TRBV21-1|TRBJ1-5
CASSHSSPHSWGRGHSNQPQHF
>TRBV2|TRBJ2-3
CASSLYRADTQYF
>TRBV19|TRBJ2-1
CASSTPPPNEQFF
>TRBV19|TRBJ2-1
CASRISGGPYNEQFF
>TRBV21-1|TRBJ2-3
CARFGQVTVASTDTQYF
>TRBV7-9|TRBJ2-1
CASSPSGRFYNEQFF
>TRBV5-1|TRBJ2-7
CASSIADSSYEQYF
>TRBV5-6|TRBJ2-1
CASSLARKYSYNEQFF
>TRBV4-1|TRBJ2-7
CASSQASGSTVYEQYF
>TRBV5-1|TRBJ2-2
CASSSGRSGTGELFF
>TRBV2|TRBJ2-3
CASSGLVSTRDTQYF
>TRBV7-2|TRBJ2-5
CASSLTGTEGETQYF
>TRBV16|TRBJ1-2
CASSPDRVYGYTF
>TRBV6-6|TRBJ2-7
CASSYSTSSYEQYF
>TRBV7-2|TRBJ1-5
CASSLQGLAPDQPQHF
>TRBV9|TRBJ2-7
CASSTGLAGYEQYF
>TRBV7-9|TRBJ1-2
CASSLQGRSGYTF
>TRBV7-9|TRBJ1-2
CASSPTGEYAYGYTF
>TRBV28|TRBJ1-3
CASSLTGQGSGNTIYF
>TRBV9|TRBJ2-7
CASSVGRAAREQYF
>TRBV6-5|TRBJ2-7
CASRGVGQSYEQYF
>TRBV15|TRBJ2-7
CATSRDGQGAYEQYF
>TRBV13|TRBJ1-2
CASSLPGQGSYGYTF
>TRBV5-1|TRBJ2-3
CASSPTSGRMDTQYF
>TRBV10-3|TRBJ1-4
CGAGDGTNEKLFF
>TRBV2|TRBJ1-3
CASSDGLNSGNTIYF
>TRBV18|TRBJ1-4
CASSPNPGGEKLFF
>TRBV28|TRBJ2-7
CASYKTGAAYEQYF
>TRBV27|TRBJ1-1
CASLGVRGPMNTEAFF
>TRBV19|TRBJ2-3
CASSMLDRGKTNTQYF